This TCR beta chain was found in a study of regulatory T cells in long-lasting Graves disease. In building TCR beta libraries, iRepertoire HTBI primers were used together with Arm-PCR of CDR3 regions. TCRdb independently ran MiXCR on the multiplex PCR reads; one entry per CDR3 protein. The sample lists 410,000 or so distinct CDR3 sequences, more than 12% seen once, with 16% in the top ten. Time point reported: newly diagnosed GD, antithyroid drugs for less than 3 months. TCR sequences were obtained from RNA taken from PBMCs. Per the germline V gene, CDR1 is MGHRA and CDR2 is YSYEKL. Deletions cut 0 bases from V and 1 base from J, with 10 bases between. The CDR3 loop spans 15 amino acids. This sample was also put to use in a study of T cells in Graves' hyperthyroidism and ophthalmopathy.

This TCR came from a young woman with Graves disease. This material consisted of peripheral blood mononuclear cells (PBMCs), taken at new diagnosis, from a patient treated with antithyroid drugs. The rearrangement joins TRBV4-1 to TRBJ2-7; unclear D gene. The CDR3 sequence: CASSQDRAGSYEQYF. The CDR3 nucleotides are TGCGCCAGCAGCCAAGATCGAGCTGGGTCCTACGAGCAGTACTTC.